This T cell receptor beta chain was documented in a study of spatial heterogeneity in lung cancer (dated by TCRdb to about 2019). In terms of the full investigation: Samples were obtained from over 70 patients with early-stage, untreated non-small cell lung cancer from the lung TRACERx cohort. In non-small cell lung cancer, the study quantitatively compared TCR alpha and beta repertoires across several tumor regions, matched nontumor lung, and blood. Both alpha and beta chains were TCR-sequenced in samples taken at surgery, namely 220 tumor regions, more than 62 matched nontumor lung samples and roughly 56 PBMC samples. Follow-up PBMC samples were sequenced whenever available, with a median time to follow-up of 2 to 3 years after resection. TCR repertoire features were related to nonsynonymous mutation counts determined by whole-exome sequencing of tumor tissue. In the raw uncorrected reads, each unique combination of TCR and UMI appeared more than ten times on average. Beta-chain transcripts were consistently detected in greater numbers than alpha-chain transcripts, which likely reflects a higher abundance of beta-chain transcripts.

Findings and caveats that apply to the study as a whole: Ubiquitous expanded tumor TCRs showed up in blood more often at tumor resection than at routine follow-up. Comparisons of baseline and follow-up blood repertoires included only around 15 patients. Additional single-cell paired TCR alpha and beta sequencing was considered necessary to confirm, at a functional level, the hypothesis that regional TCRs recognize regional mutations.

Library preparation used 5' RACE. Reads for this sample came from a NextSeq 500. In the TCR library protocol, a unique molecular identifier was attached to each TCR cDNA molecule so that PCR and sequencing errors could be corrected. The published analysis was carried out like this. TCR identification, UMI-based error correction and CDR3 extraction were performed with Decombinator tools. Expanded TCRs were defined as those above a frequency of 2 per 1,000, corresponding to the top 1% of the tumor frequency distribution. Rényi diversity was computed with the R vegan package after subsampling each repertoire 100 times to 5,000 TCRs. CDR3 similarity networks were built from amino acid triplet string-kernel similarity, connecting CDR3s with pairwise similarity above 0.82. TCRdb's own reprocessing of the public reads used fastp at Q25 and MiXCR and kept productive beta chains. For every CDR3 protein sequence, its rows merge into one entry that carries the most common genes and DNA. In this record, the V and J calls reflect TCRdb's handling and not the investigators' own analysis. A total of about 52,000 distinct CDR3 sequences appear in this sample, roughly 7.4% of them only once. The ten top clones hold around 38% of the sample.

Trimming takes 5 bases off V and 8 bases off J; junction bases not matched to a gene: 14. The CDR3 starts with the cysteine, ends with the phenylalanine, and has 16 residues. Solely the CDR3 DNA is kept, with 48 bases framed from the first base. Concerning this clonotype: Its antigen remains undetermined. Nothing much larger sits one base from this clone, and base qualities are not available.

This specimen's time point label, per the study, means: blood at routine non-recurrence follow-up after resection. Without any cell sorting, TCR sequencing was performed on whole RNA extracted either from tumor and nontumor lung tissue or from cryopreserved PBMC samples. Patients were selected for TCR sequencing only if sufficient RNA was available from at least two tumor regions. Here the sequenced sample was PBMCs, taken at follow-up. This receptor was identified in a female donor with early-stage non-small cell lung cancer. The rearranged chain carries TRBV12-3 or TRBV12-4 and TRBJ2-3; 9 junctional bases match TRBD1. The CDR3 protein sequence reads: CASSPPRTGALSTQYF. The DNA sequence reads TGTGCCAGCAGTCCCCCCCGGACAGGGGCGTTGAGTACGCAGTATTTT.